This TCR beta chain comes out of a study of patients and donors after allogeneic stem cell transplantation. TCRdb redid the calling of the RT-PCR reads with MiXCR, one entry per CDR3 protein. The table has about 110,000 distinct CDR3 sequences, less than 45% seen once. The germline V gene encodes CDR1 MNHNY and CDR2 SVGAGI (reference sequence). CDR3 length equals 15 residues. V lost 7 bases and J lost 7; bases outside the gene matches: 11. This TCR was recovered from a human donor who was either an allogeneic HSCT recipient or a stem cell or donor lymphocyte infusion donor (not recorded which). It is not recorded whose cells these are; they may come from a transplant donor. The rearrangement links TRBV6-6 to TRBJ2-4, with TRBD1 matching over 9 bases. The sequenced sample consisted of blood, either unsorted or a sorted T cell fraction (not recorded which). CDR3 protein: CASTPRDRVGNIQYF. In DNA form, the CDR3 reads TGTGCCAGCACTCCAAGGGACAGGGTAGGGAACATTCAGTACTTC.